One and the same sample provided the 23 T cell receptor beta chains below, sequenced in a study of shared clonotypes between healthy human individuals (dated by TCRdb to the early 2020s). Library construction relied on the immunoSEQ multiplex PCR assay. TCRdb stores this immuneACCESS table with in-frame sequences only. Part of the clones is absent; in the studies checked, under half of the shortfall reflects unresolved V genes, and no reason is known for the rest. This sample is represented by over 1.5 million clones; 95% to 99% of them were singletons. Roughly 0.45% of the sample goes to the ten largest clones. Sequenced: naive CD4+ T cells sorted from blood. Per the publication, the cell subset or site label means: CD45RA+ positively selected. The receptors originated from a man aged 25-45 years in good health.

The V gene is TRBV5-5, the J gene TRBJ2-7, with no clear D. V was shortened by 0 bases and J by 3 bases, with 13 bases between the two germline ends. The length of the CDR3 is 15 residues. Germline V lookup: CDR1 SGHKS, CDR2 YYEKEE (reference sequence). The DNA of the CDR3 is TGTGCCAGCAGCTTGGGGGCAGGCAGTCACTACGAGCAGTACTTC. Encoded protein: CASSLGAGSHYEQYF.

This chain connects TRBV28 to TRBJ1-1; tentative D call: TRBD1 (6 bases). The CDR3 sequence is 16 residues long. Trimming left V 4 bases short and J 1 base short, with 16 bases between. Germline assignment: CDR1 MDHEN and CDR2 SYDVKM. The CDR3 loop is CASSYLTGGRNTEAFF. The CDR3 bases are TGTGCCAGCAGTTACCTAACCGGGGGGCGGAACACTGAAGCTTTCTTT.

The rearrangement joins TRBV18 to TRBJ1-2; D possibly corresponds to TRBD1 (5 bases). The germline V gene encodes CDR1 KGHSH and CDR2 LQKENI. Trimming took off 3 bases at V and 2 bases at J, with 16 bases between the two ends. This CDR3 spans 16 amino acids. The CDR3 coding sequence is TGTGCCAGCTCACCGACGGGGGGACGGGAAAACTATGGCTACACCTTC. As protein: CASSPTGGRENYGYTF.

A note on this clone: The same CDR3 also results from other DNA sequences found in this sample. The gene calls are TRBV30 and TRBJ2-1; no clear D. Trimming stripped 0 bases from V and 9 bases from J, with 6 bases between. CDR1 and CDR2 (germline): GTSNPN, SVGIG (reference sequence). The CDR3 has 11 residues. DNA for the CDR3: TGTGCCTGGAGTGTACTTGTTGAGCAGTTCTTC. This codes for CAWSVLVEQFF.

The chain links TRBV19 to TRBJ2-7; 11 bases line up with TRBD2. The CDR3 is 16 residues long. Looked up from germline, CDR1 is LNHDA and CDR2 is SQIVND (reference sequence). The V and J ends lost 3 bases and 1 base, in that order; junction bases with no gene match: 5. CDR3 nucleotides: TGTGCCAGTAGTATGTCTAGCGGGAGGACTTCCTACGAGCAGTACTTC. Residues: CASSMSSGRTSYEQYF.

The chain links TRBV5-1 to TRBJ2-5; 13 bases fit TRBD2. From germline, CDR1 is SGHRS and CDR2 YFSETQ. The CDR3 spans 15 residues. Trimming took 3 bases from V and 5 from J; bases not matched to a gene: 4. This CDR3 reads CASSYGLAGDETQYF. The CDR3 DNA follows: TGCGCCAGCAGCTATGGACTAGCGGGAGATGAGACCCAGTACTTC.

This chain links TRBV7-8 with TRBJ2-7, with D unclear. The ends were cut back, 5 bases at V and 0 bases at J, with 8 bases in the middle. Per germline, CDR1 SGHVS and CDR2 FQNEAQ. The CDR3 is made up of 13 amino acids. CDR3 bases: TGTGCCAGCAGCCTGGAAAGCTCCTACGAGCAGTACTTC. Translation: CASSLESSYEQYF.

This chain links TRBV7-2 with TRBJ2-1; 9 bases are shared with TRBD2. Germline CDR1 reads SGHTA; CDR2 reads FQGNSA. V dropped 1 base and J dropped 5; count of bases not matched to a gene: 6. This CDR3 comprises 16 residues. The CDR3 sequence: CASSLGWPSGDNEQFF. The CDR3 DNA follows: TGTGCCAGCAGCTTAGGTTGGCCTAGCGGGGACAATGAGCAGTTCTTC.

V is TRBV15 and J is TRBJ2-5; D gene ambiguous. CDR3 length: 14 residues. Trimming took 6 bases from V and 2 from J, leaving 13 bases between them. The germline V gene encodes CDR1 LNHNV and CDR2 YYDKDF (reference sequence). CDR3 residues: CATRPGPLQETQYF. CDR3 bases: TGTGCCACCAGACCGGGCCCTTTACAAGAGACCCAGTACTTC.

This sequence joins TRBV10-3 and TRBJ2-4, with TRBD2 matching over 11 bases. The CDR3 is made up of 17 amino acids. V dropped 1 base and J dropped 1; count of bases not matched to a gene: 3. Germline V gene sequence: CDR1 ENHRY, CDR2 SYGVKD. The CDR3 is CAISEFSGRVAKNIQYF. The DNA for the CDR3 is TGTGCCATCAGTGAGTTTAGCGGGAGGGTGGCCAAAAACATTCAGTACTTC.

This chain links TRBV15 with TRBJ2-1; 7 nucleotides align to TRBD2. The V gene end was trimmed by 4 bases and the J gene end by 5 bases; junction bases not matched to a gene: 5. The germline gives CDR1 LNHNV, CDR2 YYDKDF (reference sequence). The CDR3 length is 14 residues. The CDR3 loop reads CATSKGTTNNEQFF. The CDR3 DNA is TGTGCCACCAGCAAAGGGACTACAAACAATGAGCAGTTCTTC. Full variable domain (outside the CDR3, taken from reference TRBV15 and TRBJ2-1): DAMVIQNPRYQVTQFGKPVTLSCSQTLNHNVMYWYQQKSSQAPKLLFHYYDKDFNNEADTPDNFQSRRPNTSFCFLDIRSPGLGDTAMYLCATSKGTTNNEQFFGPGTRLTVL.

V usage is TRBV29-1 and J usage is TRBJ1-2; 7 bases match TRBD1. Germline lookup yields CDR1 SQVTM and CDR2 ANQGSEA. This CDR3 has 13 residues. V dropped 4 bases and J dropped 6; count of bases not matched to a gene: 8. The CDR3 reads CSVAGGDLNGYTF. The CDR3 DNA reads as TGCAGCGTTGCAGGGGGTGACCTTAATGGCTACACCTTC.

V and J are TRBV7-9 and TRBJ1-1, with 9 bases matching TRBD1. V shed 8 bases and J 5 bases; nucleotides not matched to a gene: 9. CDR3 length: 14 amino acids. The germline CDR1 and CDR2 sequences are SEHNR and FQNEAQ (reference sequence). CDR3: CASEEWDRDTEAFF. The DNA of the CDR3 is TGTGCCAGCGAAGAATGGGACAGGGATACTGAAGCTTTCTTT.

This sequence joins TRBV28 and TRBJ1-5; 9 nucleotides align to TRBD1. This CDR3 region has 16 residues. V dropped 6 bases and J dropped 2; count of bases not matched to a gene: 8. Germline assignment: CDR1 MDHEN and CDR2 SYDVKM. The CDR3 spells CASRKGTGMGNQPQHF. As DNA, the CDR3 is TGTGCCAGCAGAAAGGGGACAGGGATGGGCAATCAGCCCCAGCATTTT.

The gene calls are TRBV6-1 and TRBJ2-7; D tentatively reads TRBD1 or TRBD2 (5 bases each). CDR3 length: 16 amino acids. Trimming stripped 4 bases from V and 2 bases from J, with 18 bases between. Looked up from germline, CDR1 is MNHNS and CDR2 is SASEGT. DNA of the CDR3: TGTGCCAGCAGTGGAAGGGATCTCGGGACGACCTACGAGCAGTACTTC. Its protein is CASSGRDLGTTYEQYF.

The V call is TRBV28, the J call TRBJ2-7; 8 bases agree with TRBD1. The CDR3 is made up of 14 amino acids. The V and J ends lost 7 bases and 5 bases, in that order; junction bases with no gene match: 10. Germline assignment: CDR1 MDHEN and CDR2 SYDVKM. DNA of the CDR3: TGTGCCAGCACTGGTCCGGACAGGGTACACGAGCAGTACTTC. This sequence encodes CASTGPDRVHEQYF.

The chain carries TRBV5-1 and TRBJ2-1; a possible D gene is TRBD1 (5 bases). V shed 4 bases and J shed 6 bases, with 11 bases lying between them. There are 13 residues in the CDR3. Germline CDR1 and CDR2: SGHRS and YFSETQ. The CDR3 protein is CASSKGMGNEQFF. DNA for the CDR3: TGCGCCAGCAGCAAGGGGATGGGCAATGAGCAGTTCTTC.

The chain has TRBV15 and TRBJ1-2, with D uncertain. The germline V and J ends were trimmed by 1 base and 7 bases, with 16 bases remaining between them. In germline, CDR1 is LNHNV, CDR2 YYDKDF (reference sequence). There are 15 residues in the CDR3. This chain's CDR3 is CATSRGKTAVGGYTF. The CDR3 region has the DNA TGTGCCACCAGCAGAGGGAAGACGGCCGTGGGTGGCTACACCTTC.

V is TRBV27 and J is TRBJ2-7, with TRBD2 matching over 9 bases. The CDR3 totals 15 residues. After removal of 5 bases from V and 7 bases from J, the junction contained 12 bases not matched to a gene. Germline V gene sequence: CDR1 MNHEY, CDR2 SMNVEV (reference sequence). The CDR3 nucleotides are TGTGCCAGCAGTCCGCGTCTAGCGGGATTGCTGGAGCAGTACTTC. Protein product: CASSPRLAGLLEQYF.

The chain uses TRBV10-1 and TRBJ2-1; 15 positions match TRBD2. The length of the CDR3 is 16 residues. Germline CDR1 reads WNHNN; CDR2 reads SYGVQD (reference sequence). Germline trimming cut 3 bases from V and 7 bases from J; bases unmatched to any gene: 4. The CDR3 reads CASSDEGLAGGNEQFF. CDR3 nucleotides: TGCGCCAGCAGTGACGAGGGACTAGCGGGAGGTAATGAGCAGTTCTTC.

V usage is TRBV19 and J usage is TRBJ2-7, with 7 bases that match TRBD1. The germline CDR1 and CDR2 sequences are LNHDA and SQIVND (reference sequence). J was trimmed by 0 bases and V by 3 bases; bases with no gene match: 11. CDR3 length equals 17 residues. As DNA, the CDR3 is TGTGCCAGTAGTATCGAGGTGTTGACAGGGCTCTCCTACGAGCAGTACTTC. Translation: CASSIEVLTGLSYEQYF.

The gene calls are TRBV9 and TRBJ2-3; 9 nucleotides match TRBD2. Germline-derived CDR1 and CDR2 are SGDLS and YYNGEE. The CDR3 length is 16 residues. J was trimmed by 2 bases and V by 1 base; bases with no gene match: 5. Here the CDR3 reads CASSVQREDITDTQYF. The DNA of the CDR3 is TGTGCCAGCAGCGTACAGCGGGAGGATATCACAGATACGCAGTATTTT.

This chain connects TRBV2 to TRBJ2-2; 7 bases map to TRBD1. The CDR3 contains 15 residues. Unmatched junction bases numbered 10, after V lost 9 bases and J lost 3 bases. The germline V gene has CDR1 SNHLY and CDR2 FYNNEI. The CDR3 here is CASKPAGGYTGELFF. The DNA for the CDR3 is TGTGCCAGTAAGCCCGCAGGGGGATACACCGGGGAGCTGTTTTTT.